This is a list of T cell receptor beta chains from one sample in a study of blood T cell repertoires in COVID-19. Assay used: immunoSEQ multiplex PCR; TCRdb lists only in-frame clones, some missing. This table holds roughly 300,000 clones, 80% to 95% found once. Sample: peripheral blood. These receptors came from a woman in her twenties or thirties with COVID-19, enrolled during active disease. Each CDR3 is given with its conserved first and last residue. D genes are given only for firm matches. Some rows have no size entry. The others give once, few or many, or a class for an expanded clone.

TRBV28,-,-,TRBJ2-1,CASSLRRDSSYNEQFF,TGTGCCAGCAGTTTACGGCGGGATTCCTCCTACAATGAGCAGTTCTTC
TRBV29-1,-,TRBD2,TRBJ2-3,CSVEPGLAVSTDTQYF,TGCAGCGTTGAACCAGGACTAGCGGTTAGCACAGATACGCAGTATTTT
TRBV5-1,-,-,TRBJ1-3,CASSLTTSGNTIYF,TGCGCCAGCAGCTTGACTACCTCTGGAAACACCATATATTTT
TRBV28,-,-,TRBJ2-7,CASSLYRMRGGYEQYF,TGTGCCAGCAGTTTATACCGCATGCGGGGAGGCTACGAGCAGTACTTC
TRBV30,-,-,TRBJ2-1,CAWRGGVFNEQFF,TGTGCCTGGCGTGGCGGGGTTTTCAATGAGCAGTTCTTC
TRBV5-4,-,-,TRBJ1-2,CASSLGEGPSGARTDGYTF,TGTGCCAGCAGCTTGGGGGAGGGGCCCTCGGGGGCGAGGACCGATGGCTACACCTTC
TRBV19,-,TRBD1,TRBJ1-2,CASSPQGADGYTF,TGTGCCAGTAGCCCACAGGGGGCGGACGGCTACACCTTC
TRBV5-1,once,-,TRBJ2-7,CASSWGPGQGISYEQYF,TGCGCCAGCAGCTGGGGCCCCGGGCAGGGCATCTCCTACGAGCAGTACTTC
TRBV10-3,-,TRBD1,TRBJ1-5,CAISEWGQFSNQPQHF,TGTGCCATCAGTGAGTGGGGACAGTTTAGCAATCAGCCCCAGCATTTT
TRBV5-5,-,TRBD2,TRBJ2-3,CASSMVGGSTQYF,TGTGCCAGCAGCATGGTGGGCGGGAGTACGCAGTATTTT
TRBV28,-,TRBD2,TRBJ2-3,CASSSRLAGGPDTQYF,TGTGCCAGCAGTTCCAGACTAGCGGGAGGGCCAGATACGCAGTATTTT
TRBV7-9,-,TRBD2,TRBJ2-7,CASSPTSGRNYEQYF,TGTGCCAGCAGCCCGACTAGCGGGAGAAACTACGAGCAGTACTTC
TRBV19,-,TRBD1,TRBJ1-1,CASTSGGREAFF,TGTGCCAGTACCTCAGGGGGCAGAGAAGCTTTCTTT
TRBV6-5,-,-,TRBJ2-7,CASSRGFTYEQYF,TGTGCCAGCAGTAGGGGGTTCACCTACGAGCAGTACTTC
TRBV6-2/TRBV6-3,-,TRBD1,TRBJ2-7,CASSLGPHRGPYEQYF,TGTGCCAGCAGCCTAGGTCCCCACAGGGGGCCCTACGAGCAGTACTTC
TRBV6-5,-,-,TRBJ2-7,CASSEGWISYEQYF,TGTGCCAGCAGCGAGGGATGGATATCCTACGAGCAGTACTTC
TRBV19,-,-,TRBJ1-1,CASRVGHVNTEAFF,TGTGCCAGTAGGGTGGGACATGTGAACACTGAAGCTTTCTTT
TRBV6-6,-,TRBD1,TRBJ2-1,CASSSDRVIYNEQFF,TGTGCCAGCAGTTCAGACAGGGTGATCTACAATGAGCAGTTCTTC
TRBV11-2,-,TRBD1,TRBJ1-2,CASSLVADRGGTF,TGTGCCAGCAGCTTAGTGGCCGACAGGGGAGGCACCTTC
TRBV4-3,-,TRBD2,TRBJ2-3,CASSQDRVAGGTDTQYF,TGCGCCAGCAGCCAAGATAGAGTAGCGGGAGGGACAGATACGCAGTATTTT
TRBV29-1,-,-,TRBJ2-1,CSVEQNNEQFF,TGCAGCGTTGAGCAGAACAATGAGCAGTTCTTC
TRBV6-5,-,TRBD1,TRBJ2-1,CASKNDRVRNNEQFF,TGTGCCAGCAAAAACGACAGGGTCCGGAACAATGAGCAGTTCTTC
TRBV6-6,-,-,TRBJ1-2,CASSYGETGTGYTF,TGTGCCAGCAGTTACGGCGAAACAGGGACTGGCTACACCTTC
TRBV28,-,-,TRBJ2-3,CASSPRGSGTDTQYF,TGTGCCAGCAGTCCCAGAGGTAGCGGCACAGATACGCAGTATTTT
TRBV5-3,-,-,TRBJ1-6,CARSPITNSPLHF,TGTGCCAGAAGCCCCATTACAAATTCACCCCTCCACTTT
TRBV2,-,TRBD2,TRBJ2-3,CASSDGSGLDTQYF,TGTGCCAGCAGTGATGGTAGCGGGCTAGATACGCAGTATTTT
TRBV5-4,-,-,TRBJ2-7,CASSSSRAYEQYF,TGTGCCAGCAGCTCCTCTAGAGCCTACGAGCAGTACTTC
TRBV6-5,-,TRBD1,TRBJ1-1,CASSYFGTVNTEAFF,TGTGCCAGCAGTTACTTCGGGACAGTGAACACTGAAGCTTTCTTT
TRBV7-9,-,-,TRBJ2-5,CASSLFRGGPQETQYF,TGTGCCAGCAGCTTATTCAGGGGAGGGCCGCAAGAGACCCAGTACTTC
TRBV25-1,-,TRBD1,TRBJ1-2,CASSPMTGGLYGYTF,TGTGCCAGCAGTCCGATGACAGGGGGCCTCTATGGCTACACCTTC
TRBV30,-,TRBD2,TRBJ2-2,CAWSGLAGGELFF,TGTGCCTGGAGTGGACTAGCGGGCGGGGAGCTGTTTTTT
TRBV11-2,-,TRBD2,TRBJ2-1,CASSPRLVSGRDEQFF,TGTGCCAGCAGCCCGCGACTTGTCAGCGGGAGAGATGAGCAGTTCTTC
TRBV27,-,TRBD1,TRBJ1-3,CASSLSGQGGNTIYF,TGTGCCAGCAGTTTATCGGGACAGGGGGGAAACACCATATATTTT
TRBV10-3,-,-,TRBJ2-3,CAISEFALTDTQYF,TGTGCCATCAGTGAGTTTGCACTCACAGATACGCAGTATTTT
TRBV6-5,few,-,TRBJ1-5,CASARAGQPQHF,TGTGCCAGCGCCCGCGCGGGGCAGCCCCAGCATTTT
TRBV4-2,-,TRBD2,TRBJ2-7,CASSQVLAGSYEQYF,TGTGCCAGCAGCCAAGTACTAGCGGGATCCTACGAGCAGTACTTC